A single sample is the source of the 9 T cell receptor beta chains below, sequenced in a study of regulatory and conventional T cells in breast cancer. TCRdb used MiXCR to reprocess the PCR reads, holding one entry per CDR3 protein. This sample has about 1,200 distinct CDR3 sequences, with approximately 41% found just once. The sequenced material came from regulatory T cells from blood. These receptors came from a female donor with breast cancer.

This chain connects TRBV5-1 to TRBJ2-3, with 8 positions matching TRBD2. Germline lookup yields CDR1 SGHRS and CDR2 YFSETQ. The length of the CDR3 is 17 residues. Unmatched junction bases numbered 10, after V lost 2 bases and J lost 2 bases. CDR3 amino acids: CASSFEIGTSSTDTQYF. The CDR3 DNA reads TGCGCCAGCAGCTTCGAAATCGGGACTAGTTCCACAGATACGCAGTATTTT.

The CDR3 DNA reads as TGTGCCAGCAGCAACCAGGGGGCCTACAATGAGCAGTTCTTC. This gives the protein CASSNQGAYNEQFF. The rearrangement joins TRBV2 to TRBJ2-1; 7 bases align to TRBD1. This CDR3 contains 14 residues. Germline V lookup: CDR1 SNHLY, CDR2 FYNNEI. V dropped 6 bases and J dropped 2; count of bases not matched to a gene: 4.

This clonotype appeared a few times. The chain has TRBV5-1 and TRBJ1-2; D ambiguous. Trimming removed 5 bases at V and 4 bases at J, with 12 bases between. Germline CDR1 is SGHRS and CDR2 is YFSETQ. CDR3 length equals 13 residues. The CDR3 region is CASSPEDGYGYTF. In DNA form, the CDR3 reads TGCGCCAGCAGTCCGGAGGACGGCTATGGCTACACCTTC.

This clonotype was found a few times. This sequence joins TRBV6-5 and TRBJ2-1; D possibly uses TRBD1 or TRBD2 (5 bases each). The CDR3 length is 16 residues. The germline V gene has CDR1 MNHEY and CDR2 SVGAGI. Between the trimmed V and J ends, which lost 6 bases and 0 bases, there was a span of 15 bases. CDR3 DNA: TGTGCCAGCAGGTCCGGGACGGTCAGCTCCTACAATGAGCAGTTCTTC. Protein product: CASRSGTVSSYNEQFF.

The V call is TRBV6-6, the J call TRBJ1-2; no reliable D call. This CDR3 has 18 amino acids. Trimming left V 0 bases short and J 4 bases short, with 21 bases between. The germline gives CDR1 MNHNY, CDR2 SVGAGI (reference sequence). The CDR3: CASSYSTGPLLLSYGYTF. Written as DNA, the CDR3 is TGTGCCAGCAGTTACTCTACTGGACCTCTCCTGTTGAGCTATGGCTACACCTTC.

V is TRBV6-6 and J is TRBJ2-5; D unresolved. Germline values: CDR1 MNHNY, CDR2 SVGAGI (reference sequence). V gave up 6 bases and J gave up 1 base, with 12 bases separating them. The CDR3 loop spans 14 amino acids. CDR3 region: CASSPGRTQETQYF. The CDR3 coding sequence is TGTGCCAGCAGCCCCGGACGGACCCAAGAGACCCAGTACTTC.

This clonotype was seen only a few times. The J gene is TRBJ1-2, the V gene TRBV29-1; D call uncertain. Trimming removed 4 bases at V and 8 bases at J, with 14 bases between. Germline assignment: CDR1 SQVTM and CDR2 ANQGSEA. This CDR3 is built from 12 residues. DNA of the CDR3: TGCAGCGTTGCGGGTGAGCCGAGGGGCTACACCTTC. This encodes CSVAGEPRGYTF. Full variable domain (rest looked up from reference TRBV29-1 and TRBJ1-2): SAVISQKPSRDICQRGTSLTIQCQVDSQVTMMFWYRQQPGQSLTLIATANQGSEATYESGFVIDKFPISRPNLTFSTLTVSNMSPEDSSIYLCSVAGEPRGYTFGSGTRLTVV.

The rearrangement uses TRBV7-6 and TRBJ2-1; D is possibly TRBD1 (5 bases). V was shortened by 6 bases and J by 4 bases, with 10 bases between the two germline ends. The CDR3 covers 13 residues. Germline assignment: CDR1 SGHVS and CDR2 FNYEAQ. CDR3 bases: TGTGCCAGCAGTCTGGACACATACAATGAGCAGTTCTTC. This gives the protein CASSLDTYNEQFF. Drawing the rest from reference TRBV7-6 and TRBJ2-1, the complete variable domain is GAGVSQSPRYKVTKRGQDVALRCDPISGHVSLYWYRQALGQGPEFLTYFNYEAQQDKSGLPNDRFSAERPEGSISTLTIQRTEQRDSAMYRCASSLDTYNEQFFGPGTRLTVL.

The CDR3 sequence: CASSPRGSEAYEQYF. The CDR3 nucleotides read TGCGCCAGCAGCCCGCGGGGCAGCGAAGCCTACGAGCAGTACTTC. The chain combines TRBV5-1 with TRBJ2-7; D is perhaps TRBD2 (6 bases). The V gene's germline CDR1 is SGHRS and CDR2 YFSETQ. This CDR3 is 15 amino acids long. V was trimmed by 4 bases and J by 2 bases, leaving 16 bases between them.